Presented here are 6 T cell receptor beta chains from one specimen sequenced in a study of cytomegalovirus exposure and HLA in healthy donors. The PCR was carried out with 60 Vbeta primers and 13 Jbeta primers. Sequenced by immunoSEQ multiplex PCR; TCRdb stores in-frame clones only, minus some. The sample lists roughly 170,000 clones, 80% occurring once. The specimen sequenced was PBMCs. These receptors were obtained from a boy between 5 and 17 years old in good health and CMV-seronegative.

The chain couples TRBV6-5 to TRBJ2-1; TRBD2 matches 11 bases. Germline-derived CDR1 and CDR2 are MNHEY and SVGAGI. The CDR3 extends over 15 amino acids. J was trimmed by 8 bases and V by 6 bases; bases with no gene match: 9. The CDR3 DNA sequence: TGTGCCAGCAGCCGAACTAGCGGGGGTTTCTATGAGCAGTTCTTC. This gives the protein CASSRTSGGFYEQFF.

V and J are TRBV10-3 and TRBJ1-2; D unclear. Trimming shortened V by 2 bases and J by 10 bases, and 8 bases separated the two germline ends. CDR1 is ENHRY and CDR2 is SYGVKD in the germline V gene. The length of the CDR3 is 11 residues. This CDR3 is CAISERGSYTF. In DNA, the CDR3 is TGTGCCATCAGTGAGCGGGGATCCTACACCTTC.

With regard to this clone: A junction boundary mismatches the germline segment, possibly from a read error. V usage is TRBV7-3 and J usage is TRBJ1-6; TRBD1 is a possible D gene (5 bases). Germline loops: CDR1 SGHTA, CDR2 FQGTGA. CDR3 length equals 15 residues. CDR3 DNA sequence: TGTGCCAGCAGCTTAATAGGGCAGGGCAATTCACTCCTCCACTTT. It specifies CASSLIGQGNSLLHF.

This clone was counted once. This chain links TRBV5-1 with TRBJ1-2; 8 nucleotides align to TRBD1. The germline V gene encodes CDR1 SGHRS and CDR2 YFSETQ. Germline trimming cut 5 bases from V and 4 bases from J; bases unmatched to any gene: 10. This CDR3 has 15 amino acids. The DNA of the CDR3 is TGCGCCAGCAGGTGGGACAGGACCGTGACCTATGGCTACACCTTC. Its protein product is CASRWDRTVTYGYTF.

The genes are TRBV29-1 and TRBJ2-7; tentative D call: TRBD2 (6 bases). The CDR3 is 14 residues long. With 6 bases removed from V and 2 bases from J, the gap between germline ends came to 17 bases. Germline V CDR1 and CDR2: SQVTM, ANQGSEA. CDR3 sequence: CSVRRTGVPYEQYF. The CDR3 nucleotides read TGCAGCGTCCGCCGGACGGGGGTCCCCTACGAGCAGTACTTC.

In its sample, this clone was seen a few times. The rearrangement links TRBV11-2 to TRBJ2-7, with 12 bases identical to TRBD1. V shed 2 bases, J shed 3 bases, and the junction held 8 bases outside the gene matches. CDR1 SGHAT and CDR2 FQNNGV come from the germline V gene. The CDR3 spans 17 residues. CDR3 bases: TGTGCCAGCAGCTTAACCGCATGGGACAGGGGGCACTACGAGCAGTACTTC. Its protein is CASSLTAWDRGHYEQYF. Variable domain in full (rest from reference TRBV11-2 and TRBJ2-7): EAGVAQSPRYKIIEKRQSVAFWCNPISGHATLYWYQQILGQGPKLLIQFQNNGVVDDSQLPKDRFSAERLKGVDSTLKIQPAKLEDSAVYLCASSLTAWDRGHYEQYFGPGTRLTVT.